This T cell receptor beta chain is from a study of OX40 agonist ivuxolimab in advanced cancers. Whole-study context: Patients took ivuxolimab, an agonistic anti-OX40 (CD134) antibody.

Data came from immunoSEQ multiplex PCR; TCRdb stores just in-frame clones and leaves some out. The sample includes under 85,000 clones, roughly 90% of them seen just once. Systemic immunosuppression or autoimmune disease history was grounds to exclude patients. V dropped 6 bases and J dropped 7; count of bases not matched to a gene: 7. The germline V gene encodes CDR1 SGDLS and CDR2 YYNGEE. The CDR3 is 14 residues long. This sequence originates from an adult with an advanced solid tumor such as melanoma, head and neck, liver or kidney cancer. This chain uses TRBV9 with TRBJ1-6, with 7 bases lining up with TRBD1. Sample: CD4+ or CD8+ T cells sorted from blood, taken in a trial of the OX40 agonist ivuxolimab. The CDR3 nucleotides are TGTGCCAGCACCTTCGGGACAGACAATTCACCCCTCCACTTT. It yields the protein CASTFGTDNSPLHF.